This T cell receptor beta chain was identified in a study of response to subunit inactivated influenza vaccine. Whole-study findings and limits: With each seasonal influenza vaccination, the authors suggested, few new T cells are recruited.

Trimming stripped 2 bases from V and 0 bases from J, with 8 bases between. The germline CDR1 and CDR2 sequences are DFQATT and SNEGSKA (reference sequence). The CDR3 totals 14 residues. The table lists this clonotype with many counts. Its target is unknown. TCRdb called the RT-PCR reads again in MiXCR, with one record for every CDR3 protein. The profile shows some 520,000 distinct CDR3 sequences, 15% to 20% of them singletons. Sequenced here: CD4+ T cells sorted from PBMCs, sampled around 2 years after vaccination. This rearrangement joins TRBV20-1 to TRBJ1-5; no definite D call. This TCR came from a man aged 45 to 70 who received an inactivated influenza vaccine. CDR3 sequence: CSARTRYSNQPQHF. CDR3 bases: TGCAGTGCTAGAACAAGGTATAGCAATCAGCCCCAGCATTTT.